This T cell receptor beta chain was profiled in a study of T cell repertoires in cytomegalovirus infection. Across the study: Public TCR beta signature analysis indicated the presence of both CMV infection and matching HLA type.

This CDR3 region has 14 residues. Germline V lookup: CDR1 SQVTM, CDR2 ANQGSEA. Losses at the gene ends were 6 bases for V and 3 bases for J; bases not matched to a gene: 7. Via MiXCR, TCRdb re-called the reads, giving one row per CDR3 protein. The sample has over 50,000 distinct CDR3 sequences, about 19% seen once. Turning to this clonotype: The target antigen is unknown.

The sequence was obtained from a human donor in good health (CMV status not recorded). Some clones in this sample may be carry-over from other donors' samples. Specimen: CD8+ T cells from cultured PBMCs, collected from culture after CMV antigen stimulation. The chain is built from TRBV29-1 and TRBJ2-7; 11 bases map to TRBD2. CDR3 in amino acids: CSVITSGGSYEQYF. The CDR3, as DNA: TGCAGCGTCATCACTAGCGGGGGAAGCTACGAGCAGTACTTC.